Listed below are T cell receptor beta chains from one sample, sequenced in a study of OX40 agonist ivuxolimab in advanced cancers. Some clones are missing from TCRdb's copy, which holds only in-frame ones; the method was immunoSEQ multiplex PCR. The table records around 70,000 clones, more than 85% of them present only once. This material consisted of CD4+ or CD8+ T cells sorted from blood, taken in a trial of the OX40 agonist ivuxolimab. The receptors derive from an adult with an advanced solid tumor such as melanoma, head and neck, liver or kidney cancer. The CDR3 runs from the conserved cysteine through the conserved F or W. The order of the fields is J gene, D gene, V gene, CDR3 protein. The D gene is left open where the match is weak.

TRBJ1-2 | TRBD1 | TRBV9 | CASSATGTGTTGYTF
TRBJ1-2 | . | TRBV12-5 | CASGLVLGDYTF
TRBJ1-5 | . | TRBV5-6 | CASSPGGRYSNQPQHF
TRBJ2-5 | . | TRBV9 | CASSPRRGTFEETQYF
TRBJ1-5 | TRBD1 | TRBV9 | CASGGGPGPQHF
TRBJ2-1 | TRBD1 | TRBV29-1 | CSVEPRTGDNNEQFF
TRBJ1-6 | TRBD1 | TRBV7-9 | CASARDRGLEMGSPLHF
TRBJ2-7 | . | TRBV9 | CASSVALSYEQYF
TRBJ2-1 | TRBD1 | TRBV11-1 | CASRPGRGLSYNEQFF
TRBJ1-1 | . | TRBV4-1 | CASSRGDAPTEAFF
TRBJ1-1 | . | TRBV14 | CASRYGGSEAFF